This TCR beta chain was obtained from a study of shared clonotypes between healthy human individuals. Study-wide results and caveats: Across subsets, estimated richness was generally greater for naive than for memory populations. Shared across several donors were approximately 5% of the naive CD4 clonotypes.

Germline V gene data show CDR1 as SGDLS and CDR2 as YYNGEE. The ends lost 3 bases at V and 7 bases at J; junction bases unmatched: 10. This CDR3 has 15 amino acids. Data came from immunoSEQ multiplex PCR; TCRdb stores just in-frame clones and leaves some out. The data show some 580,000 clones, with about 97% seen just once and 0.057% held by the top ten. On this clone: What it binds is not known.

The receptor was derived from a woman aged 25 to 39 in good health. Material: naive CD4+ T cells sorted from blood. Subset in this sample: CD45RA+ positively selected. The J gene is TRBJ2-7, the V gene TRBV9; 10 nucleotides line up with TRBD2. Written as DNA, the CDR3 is TGTGCCAGCAGCGACTCAGCGGGAGGGCCTCGAGAGCAGTACTTC. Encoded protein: CASSDSAGGPREQYF.